The 30 T cell receptor beta chains listed next were all sequenced from one sample in a study of immune characteristics of hereditary and idiopathic chronic pancreatitis. The data were produced by immunoSEQ multiplex PCR, yet TCRdb's version contains in-frame clones alone and is incomplete. The sample records over 1,500 clones, 65% to 75% being singletons. Chronic pancreatitis tissue was collected during total pancreatectomy with islet autotransplantation. Input material: pancreas tissue with hereditary chronic pancreatitis. These receptors were obtained from a human donor with chronic pancreatitis.

The chain recombines TRBV30 with TRBJ1-5, with a possible D match to TRBD1 (5 bases). The germline V and J ends were trimmed by 3 bases and 11 bases, with 17 bases remaining between them. The germline gives CDR1 GTSNPN, CDR2 SVGIG (reference sequence). CDR3 length equals 13 residues. The CDR3 spells CAWRHGTGGAQHF. The CDR3 DNA sequence: TGTGCCTGGAGACACGGGACGGGCGGGGCCCAGCATTTT.

This clone was counted once. The chain recombines TRBV3-1 (or the pseudogene TRBV3-2) with TRBJ2-7; TRBD2 might be the D (5 bases). CDR1 is LGHDT and CDR2 is YNNKEL in the germline V gene (reference sequence). CDR3 length: 13 residues. Trimming took 4 bases from V and 4 from J, leaving 11 bases between them. The CDR3 protein is CASSPGLNYEQYF. CDR3 DNA: TGTGCCAGCAGCCCAGGACTTAATTACGAGCAGTACTTC.

The chain joins TRBV5-4 to TRBJ2-5, with D possibly called TRBD1 or TRBD2 (5 bases each). Germline V gives CDR1 SGHNT, CDR2 YYREEE (reference sequence). V lost 4 bases to trimming and J lost 3 bases, with 7 bases between them. This CDR3 comprises 12 residues. CDR3 loop: CASSRGEETQYF. CDR3 DNA sequence: TGTGCCAGCAGCAGAGGGGAAGAGACCCAGTACTTC. Complete variable domain (other parts from reference TRBV5-4 and TRBJ2-5): ETGVTQSPTHLIKTRGQQVTLRCSSQSGHNTVSWYQQALGQGPQFIFQYYREEENGRGNFPPRFSGLQFPNYSSELNVNALELDDSALYLCASSRGEETQYFGPGTRLLVL.

The rearrangement joins TRBV28 to TRBJ1-6; 8 nucleotides match TRBD1. The CDR3 contains 14 residues. V lost 6 bases to trimming and J lost 13 bases; unmatched junction nucleotides: 11. Germline-derived CDR1 and CDR2 are MDHEN and SYDVKM. CDR3 residues: CASRAGTGLIPLHF. The CDR3 DNA sequence: TGTGCCAGCAGGGCCGGGACAGGCCTTATCCCCCTCCACTTT.

The chain recombines TRBV28 with TRBJ1-4, with D maybe TRBD1 (6 bases). CDR1 and CDR2 from the germline V gene are MDHEN and SYDVKM. The CDR3 is 15 amino acids. V lost 5 bases, J lost 5 bases, and 15 bases lay in between. CDR3 sequence (DNA): TGTGCCAGCAGTCGCCCCCTTACAGGGAATGAAAAACTGTTTTTT. Its protein product is CASSRPLTGNEKLFF. The entire variable domain, with the rest obtained from reference TRBV28 and TRBJ1-4, is as follows: DVKVTQSSRYLVKRTGEKVFLECVQDMDHENMFWYRQDPGLGLRLIYFSYDVKMKEKGDIPEGYSVSREKKERFSLILESASTNQTSMYLCASSRPLTGNEKLFFGSGTQLSVL.

This rearrangement joins TRBV7-8 to TRBJ2-1; TRBD2 matches 10 bases. The V and J ends lost 5 bases and 3 bases, in that order; junction bases with no gene match: 7. The CDR3 has 16 amino acids. CDR1 SGHVS and CDR2 FQNEAQ come from the germline V gene. As DNA, the CDR3 is TGTGCCAGCAGCCCAGGCGTAGCGGGGGGCTACAATGAGCAGTTCTTC. This gives the protein CASSPGVAGGYNEQFF.

This clone was seen only once. V usage is TRBV3-1 (or the pseudogene TRBV3-2) and J usage is TRBJ2-1, with TRBD2 identical over 9 bases. There are 15 residues in the CDR3. With 1 base clipped from V and 7 bases from J, the junction kept 5 bases outside the gene matches. Germline CDR1 reads LGHDT; CDR2 reads YNNKEL (reference sequence). The CDR3 DNA is TGTGCCAGCAGCCAAGCTCGGCGGGAGGGAAATGAGCAGTTCTTC. Translating gives CASSQARREGNEQFF.

This sequence joins TRBV7-6 and TRBJ2-1; TRBD1 agrees at 8 bases. J lost 3 bases, V lost 1 base, and 2 bases had no gene match. The CDR3 extends over 15 amino acids. Germline CDR1 SGHVS, CDR2 FNYEAQ. CDR3 bases: TGTGCCAGCAGCTTAGGGACAGGGCTCTACAATGAGCAGTTCTTC. It codes for CASSLGTGLYNEQFF.

This chain links TRBV5-1 with TRBJ2-1; perhaps TRBD2 as D (6 bases). V lost 1 base and J 4 bases, leaving 9 bases between the germline ends. The CDR3 contains 14 residues. Germline V gene data show CDR1 as SGHRS and CDR2 as YFSETQ. CDR3 DNA: TGCGCCAGCAGCTTGACGCGGGGTTACAATGAGCAGTTCTTC. It codes for CASSLTRGYNEQFF.

The genes are TRBV7-9 and TRBJ1-3, with D uncertain. The germline V and J ends were trimmed by 1 base and 9 bases, with 13 bases remaining between them. Germline V gene data show CDR1 as SEHNR and CDR2 as FQNEAQ (reference sequence). The CDR3 contains 14 residues. This chain's CDR3 is CASSLDGRETTIYF. The CDR3, as DNA: TGTGCCAGCAGCTTAGACGGACGAGAGACCACCATATATTTT.

This clone came up once. The chain combines TRBV9 with TRBJ2-2; 14 bases fit TRBD2. Germline CDR1 is SGDLS and CDR2 is YYNGEE. Losses at the gene ends were 2 bases for V and 6 bases for J; bases not matched to a gene: 6. The CDR3 is 17 amino acids. This CDR3 is CASSVRLAGGPSGELFF. The CDR3 nucleotides are TGTGCCAGCAGCGTCCGACTAGCGGGAGGGCCTTCCGGGGAGCTGTTTTTT.

This rearrangement joins TRBV29-1 to TRBJ2-7, with TRBD2 matching 12 bases. V lost 4 bases, J lost 3 bases, and 22 bases stayed unmatched. This CDR3 has 20 amino acids. In germline, CDR1 is SQVTM, CDR2 ANQGSEA. The CDR3 DNA follows: TGCAGCGTTGCCTTCTCAGGACTAGCGGGATGGAGTCGGTGGAACTACGAGCAGTACTTC. Protein sequence: CSVAFSGLAGWSRWNYEQYF.

In this sample, this clone turned up once. The chain has TRBV20-1 and TRBJ2-7; TRBD2 agrees at 8 bases. J was trimmed by 2 bases and V by 3 bases; bases with no gene match: 9. Germline V lookup: CDR1 DFQATT, CDR2 SNEGSKA (reference sequence). The CDR3 runs 15 residues. The CDR3 bases are TGCAGTGCTAGTCGTCTCGGGAGGGCGACCTACGAGCAGTACTTC. As protein: CSASRLGRATYEQYF.

The chain carries TRBV6-2 or TRBV6-3 and TRBJ2-2; 8 bases line up with TRBD1. There are 14 residues in the CDR3. Trimming took 5 bases from V and 7 from J; bases not matched to a gene: 6. From germline, CDR1 is MNHEY and CDR2 SVGEGT. CDR3 in DNA: TGTGCCAGCAGTATAACAGGGGGGTACGGGGAGCTGTTTTTT. It codes for CASSITGGYGELFF.

The chain carries TRBV19 and TRBJ1-5, with 10 bases that match TRBD1. The junction had 6 bases not matched to a gene; V was cut back by 0 bases and J by 7 bases. Germline CDR1 LNHDA, CDR2 SQIVND (reference sequence). CDR3 length: 16 residues. This CDR3 reads CASSIETGGARQPQHF. The CDR3, as DNA: TGTGCCAGTAGTATAGAGACAGGGGGCGCGAGACAGCCCCAGCATTTT. The full variable domain, in which reference TRBV19 and TRBJ1-5 provide the parts outside the CDR3, is DGGITQSPKYLFRKEGQNVTLSCEQNLNHDAMYWYRQDPGQGLRLIYYSQIVNDFQKGDIAEGYSVSREKKESFPLTVTSAQKNPTAFYLCASSIETGGARQPQHFGDGTRLSIL.

The V gene is TRBV6-5, the J gene TRBJ2-5; TRBD1 aligns across 9 bases. CDR1 is MNHEY, CDR2 SVGAGI, per germline. This CDR3 has 14 residues. Trimming at V came to 5 bases and at J to 5 bases, leaving 6 bases not matched to a gene. The CDR3 loop reads CASSQGQGRETQYF. In DNA, the CDR3 is TGTGCCAGCAGTCAGGGACAGGGAAGGGAGACCCAGTACTTC.

The CDR3 DNA reads TGTGCCAGCAGCAAAGGAGGGACTAGCGGGAGTATTTTCCCCTACGAGCAGTACTTC. The encoded protein is CASSKGGTSGSIFPYEQYF. V and J are TRBV21-1 and TRBJ2-7; the table calls TRBD2, which could not be checked here. TRBV21-1 is flagged as a pseudogene. This CDR3 is built from 19 residues.

The rearrangement uses TRBV5-1 and TRBJ2-7; either TRBD1 or TRBD2 may fit D (7 bases each). V dropped 0 bases and J dropped 6 bases, with 16 bases sitting between them. Germline values: CDR1 SGHRS, CDR2 YFSETQ. This CDR3 region has 15 residues. In nucleotides, the CDR3 is TGCGCCAGCAGCTTGGTCGTCAGGGAGGGGGCCGAGCAGTACTTC. Amino acid sequence: CASSLVVREGAEQYF. The whole variable domain, filled in from reference TRBV5-1 and TRBJ2-7, reads KAGVTQTPRYLIKTRGQQVTLSCSPISGHRSVSWYQQTPGQGLQFLFEYFSETQRNKGNFPGRFSGRQFSNSRSEMNVSTLELGDSALYLCASSLVVREGAEQYFGPGTRLTVT.

V is TRBV4-1 and J is TRBJ2-7; the D gene is possibly TRBD2 (5 bases). Trimming took 1 base from V and 2 from J, leaving 12 bases between them. Germline assignment: CDR1 MGHRA and CDR2 YSYEKL. The CDR3 runs 15 residues. The CDR3 region has the DNA TGCGCCAGCAGCCAAGGGCTAGCCCTAGCCTACGAGCAGTACTTC. This gives the protein CASSQGLALAYEQYF.

This clone was picked up a small number of times. V usage is TRBV21-1 and J usage is TRBJ2-7; TRBD2, the table's D call, lacks a check against the DNA. TRBV21-1 is noted as a pseudogene. This CDR3 comprises 15 residues. DNA for the CDR3: TGTGCCAGCAGTAACCATAGCGGGAGCTCCTACGAGCAGTACTTC. Encoded protein: CASSNHSGSSYEQYF.

The chain employs TRBV10-3 and TRBJ2-5, with TRBD2 matching over 14 bases. V shed 6 bases, J shed 3 bases, and the junction held 12 bases outside the gene matches. Germline-derived CDR1 and CDR2 are ENHRY and SYGVKD. CDR3 length: 18 residues. CDR3 region: CAISNGAPGLAGEETQYF. Here the CDR3 DNA reads TGTGCCATCAGCAACGGGGCTCCGGGACTAGCGGGGGAAGAGACCCAGTACTTC.

The genes are TRBV9 and TRBJ2-1; D call uncertain. CDR3 length: 14 amino acids. Germline CDR1 and CDR2: SGDLS and YYNGEE. With 3 bases removed from V and 5 bases from J, the gap between germline ends came to 12 bases. The CDR3 DNA follows: TGTGCCAGCAGCGCCGATGGGTGGGACAATGAGCAGTTCTTC. This sequence encodes CASSADGWDNEQFF.

The chain combines TRBV27 with TRBJ2-3, with D perhaps matching TRBD1 (6 bases). Trimming took off 3 bases at V and 2 bases at J, with 15 bases between the two ends. CDR3 length: 16 amino acids. Looked up from germline, CDR1 is MNHEY and CDR2 is SMNVEV (reference sequence). The CDR3 DNA follows: TGTGCCAGCAGTTTGTACCCAGGGGCGCACACAGATACGCAGTATTTT. It translates to CASSLYPGAHTDTQYF.

In its sample, this clone was seen once. The chain has TRBV3-1 (or the pseudogene TRBV3-2) and TRBJ1-4, with 8 nucleotides matching TRBD1. Germline values: CDR1 LGHDT, CDR2 YNNKEL (reference sequence). The CDR3 runs 17 residues. The J segment lost 6 bases and the V segment lost 0 bases, leaving 9 bases of the junction unmatched. CDR3 sequence (DNA): TGTGCCAGCAGCCAAGAACGGCAGGGGGCGCGGGATGAAAAACTGTTTTTT. Its translation is CASSQERQGARDEKLFF.

This clone qualifies as large. The chain uses TRBV5-1 and TRBJ2-5; 8 nucleotides agree with TRBD1. CDR1 and CDR2 (germline): SGHRS, YFSETQ. The CDR3 contains 15 residues. Germline trimming cut 3 bases from V and 2 bases from J; bases unmatched to any gene: 6. This CDR3 is CASSSGQVGQETQYF. CDR3 sequence (DNA): TGCGCCAGCAGCTCGGGACAGGTGGGACAAGAGACCCAGTACTTC.

The gene calls are TRBV6-2 or TRBV6-3 and TRBJ1-5, with D tentatively TRBD1 (5 bases). With 5 bases removed from V and 0 bases from J, the gap between germline ends came to 11 bases. Per germline, CDR1 MNHEY and CDR2 SVGEGT. The CDR3 covers 15 residues. The CDR3 nucleotides read TGTGCCAGCAGTCCCAGCAGGGATAGCAATCAGCCCCAGCATTTT. It codes for CASSPSRDSNQPQHF.

This clone is labeled as hyperexpanded. The rearrangement links TRBV4-1 to TRBJ1-5; possible D gene TRBD1, 6 bases. Trimming shortened V by 5 bases and J by 5 bases, and 13 bases separated the two germline ends. This CDR3 is 14 amino acids long. Per the germline V gene, CDR1 is MGHRA and CDR2 is YSYEKL. This chain's CDR3 is CASSGAGADQPQHF. The CDR3 DNA reads TGCGCCAGCAGCGGGGCGGGGGCGGATCAGCCCCAGCATTTT.

The chain employs TRBV6-6 and TRBJ2-7; D unresolved. The CDR3 is 13 amino acids. The germline V gene has CDR1 MNHNY and CDR2 SVGAGI (reference sequence). V lost 0 bases, J lost 3 bases, and 6 bases lay in between. The CDR3 sequence: CASSYSTDYEQYF. The CDR3 nucleotides read TGTGCCAGCAGTTACTCGACTGACTACGAGCAGTACTTC.

This clone was seen only a few times. V is TRBV5-5 and J is TRBJ2-1; D remains unclear. From germline, CDR1 is SGHKS and CDR2 YYEKEE (reference sequence). The CDR3 loop spans 11 amino acids. Trimming took 0 bases from V and 11 from J, leaving 6 bases between them. CDR3 in amino acids: CASSLDGKQFF. Here the CDR3 DNA reads TGTGCCAGCAGCTTGGATGGGAAGCAGTTCTTC.

The J gene is TRBJ1-1, the V gene TRBV2; D is uncertain. The CDR3 loop spans 16 amino acids. V was pared by 7 bases and J by 0 bases, with 18 bases between. Germline V CDR1 and CDR2: SNHLY, FYNNEI. CDR3 bases: TGTGCCAGCACCCTAGGGTATTTGGTCGTGAACACTGAAGCTTTCTTT. The encoded protein is CASTLGYLVVNTEAFF. Drawing the rest from reference TRBV2 and TRBJ1-1, the complete variable domain is EPEVTQTPSHQVTQMGQEVILRCVPISNHLYFYWYRQILGQKVEFLVSFYNNEISEKSEIFDDQFSVERPDGSNFTLKIRSTKLEDSAMYFCASTLGYLVVNTEAFFGQGTRLTVV.